These 8 T cell receptor beta chains were all obtained from the same sample, sequenced in a study of blood T cell repertoires in COVID-19. Some clones are missing from TCRdb's copy, which holds only in-frame ones; the method was immunoSEQ multiplex PCR. Of fewer than 200,000 clones in the sample, 88% were seen once. The sequencing input was peripheral blood. The receptors were gathered from a man between 60 and 70 years old with acute or convalescent COVID-19.

The CDR3 is CAISEQGVEAFF. For the CDR3, the DNA is TGTGCCATCAGTGAGCAGGGGGTTGAAGCTTTCTTT. The chain employs TRBV10-3 and TRBJ1-1; 7 bases map to TRBD1. CDR1 is ENHRY, CDR2 SYGVKD, per germline. The CDR3 length is 12 residues. With V trimmed by 2 bases and J by 7 bases, 1 base remained unmatched.

The chain employs TRBV5-1 and TRBJ1-2; D is perhaps TRBD1 (6 bases). This CDR3 comprises 14 residues. V dropped 3 bases and J dropped 6 bases, with 15 bases sitting between them. CDR1 SGHRS and CDR2 YFSETQ come from the germline V gene. The CDR3 DNA sequence: TGCGCCAGCAGCTCAAGCTCAGGGGTGGATGGCTACACCTTC. It yields the protein CASSSSSGVDGYTF.

The V gene is TRBV18, the J gene TRBJ2-7; TRBD1 matches 8 bases. This CDR3 has 13 residues. CDR1 is KGHSH, CDR2 LQKENI, per germline. The V gene end was trimmed by 4 bases and the J gene end by 6 bases; junction bases not matched to a gene: 5. CDR3 region: CASSRGQGGEQYV. The CDR3 bases are TGTGCCAGCTCACGAGGACAGGGAGGCGAGCAGTACGTC.

The rearrangement uses TRBV9 and TRBJ2-3, with 8 bases lining up with TRBD1. Trimming at V came to 5 bases and at J to 0 bases, leaving 2 bases not matched to a gene. Germline-derived CDR1 and CDR2 are SGDLS and YYNGEE. This CDR3 has 14 residues. The chain's CDR3 is CASSRQGSTDTQYF. CDR3 coding DNA: TGTGCCAGCAGTAGACAGGGGAGCACAGATACGCAGTATTTT.

The V and J genes are TRBV29-1 and TRBJ1-2; 7 bases line up with TRBD1. V was pared by 4 bases and J by 4 bases, with 3 bases of the junction left unmatched. This CDR3 comprises 12 residues. Per the germline V gene, CDR1 is SQVTM and CDR2 is ANQGSEA. The CDR3 region has the DNA TGCAGCGTTGGAGGGACAGCCTATGGCTACACCTTC. Amino acids: CSVGGTAYGYTF.

The chain has TRBV2 and TRBJ1-1, with D tentatively TRBD1 (5 bases). The V end was cut by 7 bases, the J end by 6 bases, with 9 bases between. This CDR3 has 11 amino acids. In germline, CDR1 is SNHLY, CDR2 FYNNEI. CDR3 protein: CASTGGAEAFF. Written as DNA, the CDR3 is TGTGCCAGCACTGGGGGGGCTGAAGCTTTCTTT.

The chain joins TRBV12-3 or TRBV12-4 to TRBJ1-1; D gene uncertain. Deletions cut 3 bases from V and 8 bases from J, with 7 bases between. The length of the CDR3 is 11 residues. The CDR3 DNA is TGTGCCAGCAGTTTGAGGCAGGAAGCTTTCTTT. Protein sequence: CASSLRQEAFF.

The J gene is TRBJ1-5, the V gene TRBV5-1; the D is unclear. This CDR3 is 14 amino acids long. V lost 0 bases and J lost 6, with 10 bases in between. Germline lookup yields CDR1 SGHRS and CDR2 YFSETQ. The CDR3 bases are TGCGCCAGCAGCTTGGACGGGATGGGTCAGCCCCAGCATTTT. Translating gives CASSLDGMGQPQHF.